This T cell receptor (beta chain) appears in the sequencing data of a study of control samples from healthy donors and cancer patients. Data came from immunoSEQ multiplex PCR; TCRdb stores just in-frame clones and leaves some out. The sample holds some 96,000 clones, roughly 90% seen once. Germline CDR1 and CDR2: MNHEY and SVGEGT. With 6 bases clipped from V and 6 bases from J, the junction kept 15 bases outside the gene matches. The CDR3 extends over 18 amino acids. A single count supports this clone. The receptor was derived from a woman between 50 and 59 years old in good health. The V gene is TRBV6-2 or TRBV6-3, the J gene TRBJ2-3, with 13 bases identical to TRBD2. Sequenced input: blood. The CDR3 nucleotides are TGTGCCAGCAGCCGGGGGGACGGGACTAGCGGGAAGGGGGATACGCAGTATTTT. Encoded protein: CASSRGDGTSGKGDTQYF.